This T cell receptor (beta chain) appears in the sequencing data of a study of cytomegalovirus exposure and HLA in healthy donors. Study conclusions and caveats: The majority of TCR sequences were rare, yet some public TCRs appeared in many donors.

It was with 60 Vbeta and 13 Jbeta primers that the PCR ran. Using immunoSEQ multiplex PCR, the repertoire was profiled, and TCRdb retains in-frame clones only, with some absent. The sample contains 140,000 to 150,000 clones, over 75% of which appear only once. Points on this clone: Its antigen is currently unknown.

The V segment lost 7 bases and the J segment 7 bases; nucleotides outside the gene matches: 5. The CDR3 covers 14 residues. CDR1 is ENHRY and CDR2 is SYGVKD in the germline V gene. This receptor was obtained from a woman in her thirties in good health and CMV-seronegative. The rearrangement uses TRBV10-3 and TRBJ1-6, with 9 positions matching TRBD1. The specimen sequenced was PBMCs. CDR3 bases: TGTGCCATCAAGGGACAGGGCGGAAATTCACCCCTCCACTTT. Translated: CAIKGQGGNSPLHF.